This T cell receptor (beta chain) was documented in a study of T cell repertoires in cytomegalovirus infection. Study as a whole: CMV infection and matching HLA type were both indicated by public TCR beta signatures. The study's findings and limits: The response measured ex vivo was dominated by TCR beta clonotypes (HLA-C-restricted and CMV-specific).

From germline, CDR1 is SGDLS and CDR2 YYNGEE. V dropped 1 base and J dropped 7; count of bases not matched to a gene: 11. The CDR3 is made up of 15 amino acids. TCRdb processed the reads anew with MiXCR; each CDR3 protein has one entry. The data contain around 300,000 distinct CDR3 sequences, about 23% of them singletons. Regarding this clonotype: Its antigen is unidentified.

The chain is built from TRBV9 and TRBJ2-7, with 7 bases fitting TRBD1. Input material: PBMCs. The receptor was derived from a human donor in good health (CMV status not recorded). Some clones in this sample may be carry-over from other donors' samples. The CDR3 loop is CASSVRIGQDEEQYF. The CDR3 DNA reads TGTGCCAGCAGCGTACGAATCGGACAGGACGAGGAGCAGTACTTC.